The clone carrying this TCR beta chain was recorded once. As yet, its antigen is unknown. Deletions cut 5 bases from V and 6 bases from J, with 12 bases between. Germline V CDR1 and CDR2: MRHNA, SNTAGT. This CDR3 has 13 residues. Assay: immunoSEQ multiplex PCR; the TCRdb copy retains only in-frame clones and omits some. The table has 41,000 or so clones, 80% to 90% seen once. Sample time point: week 35, safety follow-up. Every single dose of the vaccine, 300 ug of mutant IDH1 20-mer peptide, came with topical imiquimod. This entry belongs to a study of a mutant IDH1 vaccine in newly diagnosed glioma. The chain joins TRBV6-4 to TRBJ2-3; a possible D gene is TRBD1 (5 bases). The sequence came from a man aged 35-49 years with glioma. The starting material was PBMCs, obtained from a glioma patient whose treatment included an IDH1 peptide vaccine. Here the CDR3 reads CASSSDISDTQYF. The CDR3 region has the DNA TGTGCCAGCAGTTCGGACATTTCGGATACGCAGTATTTT.